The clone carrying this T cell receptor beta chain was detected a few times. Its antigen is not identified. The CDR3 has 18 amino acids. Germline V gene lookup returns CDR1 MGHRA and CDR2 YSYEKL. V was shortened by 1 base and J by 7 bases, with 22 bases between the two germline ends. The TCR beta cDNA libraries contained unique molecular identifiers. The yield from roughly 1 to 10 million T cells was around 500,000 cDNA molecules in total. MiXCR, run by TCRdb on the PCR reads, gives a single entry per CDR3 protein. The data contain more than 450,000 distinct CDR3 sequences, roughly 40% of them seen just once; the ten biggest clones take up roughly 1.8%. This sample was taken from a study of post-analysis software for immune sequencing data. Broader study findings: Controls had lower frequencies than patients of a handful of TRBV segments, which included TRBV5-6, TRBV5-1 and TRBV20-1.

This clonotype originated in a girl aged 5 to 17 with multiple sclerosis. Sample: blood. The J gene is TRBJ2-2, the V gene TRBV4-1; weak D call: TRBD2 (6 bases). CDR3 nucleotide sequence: TGCGCCAGCAGCCAAGGATTTAGCGGAGTCGGTTCCCTCGGGGAGCTGTTTTTT. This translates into CASSQGFSGVGSLGELFF.